The rows below give T cell receptor beta chains drawn from one sample of a study of T cells in Graves' hyperthyroidism and ophthalmopathy. TCRdb reprocessed the multiplex PCR reads via MiXCR and lists one record per CDR3 protein. Of about 270,000 distinct CDR3 sequences in the sample, around 22% were seen once. The sequenced material came from blood. These receptors were taken from a man aged 25 to 40 with Graves' ophthalmopathy. The CDR3 runs from the conserved cysteine through the conserved F or W. Fields, in order: J gene, D gene, clone size, V gene, CDR3 protein, CDR3 DNA. D genes are given only for firm matches. Size tells how often a clone was seen (once, few, many) or the class of an expanded clone, and some rows leave it out.

>TRBJ2-6|NA|NA|TRBV9
CASSPDGSGANVLTF
TGTGCCAGCAGCCCCGATGGGAGTGGGGCCAACGTCCTGACTTTC
>TRBJ1-2|NA|NA|TRBV6-4
CASSDSKMAGLNGYTF
TGTGCCAGCAGTGACTCGAAGATGGCGGGGTTGAATGGCTACACCTTC
>TRBJ1-6|NA|many|TRBV3-1
CASSARDRYNSPLHF
TGTGCCAGCAGCGCCCGTGACAGATATAATTCACCCCTCCACTTT
>TRBJ2-5|TRBD1|many|TRBV11-2
CASGQAQETQYF
TGTGCCAGCGGACAGGCGCAAGAGACCCAGTACTTC
>TRBJ2-2|TRBD2|NA|TRBV19
CASSPRLAGGPNTGELFF
TGTGCCAGTAGTCCAAGACTAGCGGGAGGGCCCAACACCGGGGAGCTGTTTTTT
>TRBJ2-1|NA|NA|TRBV9
CASSVARTSSYNEQFF
TGTGCCAGCAGCGTAGCTCGAACTAGCTCCTACAATGAGCAGTTCTTC
>TRBJ2-7|NA|many|TRBV2
CASRESYEQYF
TGTGCCAGCAGAGAGAGTTACGAGCAGTACTTC
>TRBJ2-1|TRBD2|NA|TRBV9
CASSQDMAGGTVEQFF
TGCGCCAGCAGCCAAGATATGGCGGGAGGGACGGTTGAGCAGTTCTTC
>TRBJ1-1|TRBD1|NA|TRBV6-1
CASRMGQANTEAFF
TGTGCCAGCAGGATGGGACAGGCGAACACTGAAGCTTTCTTT
>TRBJ1-2|NA|few|TRBV5-8
CASSLDRRNYGYTF
TGTGCCAGCAGCTTGGACCGACGTAACTATGGCTACACCTTC
>TRBJ2-7|NA|NA|TRBV20-1
CSARDTDFYEQYF
TGCAGTGCTAGAGACACTGATTTCTACGAGCAGTACTTC
>TRBJ2-2|NA|NA|TRBV11-3
CASTTQGGLTEELFF
TGTGCCAGCACCACCCAGGGCGGGCTCACCGAGGAGCTGTTTTTT
>TRBJ2-1|NA|many|TRBV3-1
CASSQSTSRSYNEQFF
TGTGCCAGCAGCCAGAGCACTAGTCGCTCCTACAATGAGCAGTTCTTC
>TRBJ2-2|TRBD2|NA|TRBV11-3
CASSKTGTRSGELFF
TGTGCCAGCAGCAAGACCGGGACTAGAAGCGGGGAGCTGTTTTTT
>TRBJ1-1|NA|NA|TRBV5-1
CASSLSPVNTEAFF
TGCGCCAGCAGCTTGTCACCGGTGAACACTGAAGCTTTCTTT
>TRBJ2-3|TRBD2|many|TRBV7-8
CASSPRLRLAGVTDTQYF
TGTGCCAGCAGCCCGCGTTTGAGACTAGCGGGGGTCACAGATACGCAGTATTTT
>TRBJ2-5|TRBD2|NA|TRBV12-5
CASGPGLAGQETQYF
TGTGCTAGTGGTCCGGGACTAGCGGGACAAGAGACCCAGTACTTC
>TRBJ2-3|TRBD1|few|TRBV20-1
CSARRRTGGSRTDTQYF
TGCAGTGCTAGACGTCGGACAGGGGGTTCCCGGACAGATACGCAGTATTTT
>TRBJ2-7|TRBD2|many|TRBV20-1
CSAWTSGGYEQYF
TGCAGTGCTTGGACTAGCGGGGGCTACGAGCAGTACTTC
>TRBJ2-5|TRBD1|few|TRBV7-6
CASSLAAGQGRETQYF
TGTGCCAGCAGCTTAGCGGCGGGACAGGGACGAGAGACCCAGTACTTC
>TRBJ1-6|NA|NA|TRBV5-1
CASSLDRQNSPLHF
TGCGCCAGCAGCTTGGACAGACAGAATTCACCCCTCCACTTT
>TRBJ1-1|NA|NA|TRBV14
CASSVLGRSWITEAFF
TGTGCCAGCAGCGTACTGGGACGGTCGTGGATAACTGAAGCTTTCTTT
>TRBJ2-7|NA|many|TRBV5-5
CASSLAGSSGYEQYF
TGTGCCAGCAGCTTGGCAGGGTCGTCCGGGTACGAGCAGTACTTC
>TRBJ2-3|NA|NA|TRBV5-1
CASSLEQPHTDTQYF
TGCGCCAGCAGCTTGGAACAGCCTCACACAGATACGCAGTATTTT
>TRBJ2-7|TRBD1|many|TRBV11-1
CASSLGTVKVYEQYF
TGTGCCAGCAGCCTCGGGACAGTAAAGGTCTACGAGCAGTACTTC
>TRBJ2-6|NA|few|TRBV29-1
CSVEADPSGANVLTF
TGCAGCGTTGAGGCAGATCCATCTGGGGCCAACGTCCTGACTTTC
>TRBJ2-1|NA|few|TRBV7-9
CASRPNLRDSNNEQFF
TGTGCCAGCAGACCAAACCTCCGGGACTCTAACAATGAGCAGTTCTTC
>TRBJ2-7|TRBD1|many|TRBV12-3/TRBV12-4
CASSTGVRSYEQYF
TGTGCCAGCTCAACAGGGGTACGTTCCTACGAGCAGTACTTC
>TRBJ2-1|NA|NA|TRBV19
CASSISGMSNNEQFF
TGTGCCAGTAGTATATCGGGGATGTCGAACAATGAGCAGTTCTTC
>TRBJ1-1|NA|few|TRBV10-3
CAISESLGRSNTEAFF
TGTGCCATCAGTGAGTCCCTCGGCAGGTCGAACACTGAAGCTTTCTTT
>TRBJ2-1|NA|few|TRBV6-1
CASIPGHGVYNEQFF
TGTGCCAGCATCCCGGGACACGGTGTCTACAATGAGCAGTTCTTC
>TRBJ1-5|NA|NA|TRBV11-3
CASSYRSNQPQHF
TGTGCCAGCAGCTACAGGAGCAATCAGCCCCAGCATTTT
>TRBJ2-1|TRBD2|few|TRBV15
CATSTRTSPNEQFF
TGTGCCACCAGCACCCGGACTAGCCCCAATGAGCAGTTCTTC
>TRBJ2-7|TRBD2|many|TRBV2
CASSVSAGGVYEQYF
TGTGCCAGCAGTGTTTCAGCGGGAGGTGTCTACGAGCAGTACTTC
>TRBJ2-7|TRBD2|NA|TRBV28
CASRRGLAGANYEQYF
TGTGCCAGCAGGCGAGGACTAGCGGGAGCAAACTACGAGCAGTACTTC
>TRBJ2-7|TRBD1|NA|TRBV7-9
CASSLDRGNPYEQYF
TGTGCCAGCAGCTTAGACAGGGGAAATCCCTACGAGCAGTACTTC
>TRBJ2-5|NA|NA|TRBV18
CASSPPEGTQETQYF
TGTGCCAGCTCACCACCCGAGGGAACCCAAGAGACCCAGTACTTC
>TRBJ2-7|TRBD2|few|TRBV12-3/TRBV12-4
CASSLFRGGYEQYF
TGTGCCAGCAGTTTATTCCGCGGGGGTTACGAGCAGTACTTC
>TRBJ1-1|TRBD1|NA|TRBV15
CATSSHRDSNTEAFF
TGTGCCACCAGCAGTCACAGGGACAGTAACACTGAAGCTTTCTTT
>TRBJ2-2|NA|NA|TRBV30
CAWTAGLGGELFF
TGTGCCTGGACTGCAGGGTTAGGCGGGGAGCTGTTTTTT
>TRBJ1-5|NA|few|TRBV20-1
CSASRGGHGNQPQHF
TGCAGTGCTTCTAGGGGGGGGCATGGCAATCAGCCCCAGCATTTT
>TRBJ2-2|NA|NA|TRBV20-1
CSARDGYRNTGELFF
TGCAGTGCTAGAGACGGTTATCGGAACACCGGGGAGCTGTTTTTT
>TRBJ2-3|NA|NA|TRBV5-5
CASSSETAYF
TGTGCCAGCAGCTCGGAGACTGCGTATTTT
>TRBJ2-3|TRBD2|few|TRBV9
CASSVRRERDTQYF
TGTGCCAGCAGCGTAAGGCGGGAGAGAGATACGCAGTATTTT